The 4 T cell receptor beta chains reported below all come from one sample, sequenced in a study of blood T cell repertoires in COVID-19. The table came from immunoSEQ multiplex PCR; TCRdb's copy has only in-frame clones and leaves some out. Among 130,000 or so clones listed, roughly nine tenths were seen once. Material for sequencing was peripheral blood. The source is a man between 65 and 85 years old with active or convalescent COVID-19.

This clone was counted a single time. This chain connects TRBV6-6 to TRBJ2-1; 9 bases are shared with TRBD2. The CDR3 totals 13 residues. Trimming cost V 6 bases and J 10 bases; bases outside gene matches: 7. Germline V gene lookup returns CDR1 MNHNY and CDR2 SVGAGI (reference sequence). The CDR3 protein is CASRLLAGMEQFF. CDR3 DNA: TGTGCCAGCAGACTCCTAGCGGGAATGGAGCAGTTCTTC.

The chain recombines TRBV6-1 with TRBJ1-2, with 9 bases lining up with TRBD1. CDR1 is MNHNS and CDR2 is SASEGT in the germline V gene. There are 15 residues in the CDR3. V lost 0 bases to trimming and J lost 5 bases; unmatched junction nucleotides: 4. The CDR3: CASSEARDRVYGYTF. DNA for the CDR3: TGTGCCAGCAGTGAAGCGCGGGACAGGGTATATGGCTACACCTTC.

The chain employs TRBV27 and TRBJ2-7, with TRBD2 identical over 8 bases. The germline V gene has CDR1 MNHEY and CDR2 SMNVEV (reference sequence). V shed 6 bases, J shed 2 bases, and the junction held 12 bases outside the gene matches. There are 16 residues in the CDR3. The CDR3 coding sequence is TGTGCCAGCAGCTCCCTTCCTCTAGCGGGCACCTACGAGCAGTACTTC. Amino acids: CASSSLPLAGTYEQYF.

In its sample, this clone was seen a few times. J is TRBJ1-3 and V is TRBV6-5; TRBD1 matches at 8 bases. From germline, CDR1 is MNHEY and CDR2 SVGAGI. After removal of 6 bases from V and 3 bases from J, the junction contained 7 bases not matched to a gene. The CDR3 is 15 amino acids. The CDR3, as DNA: TGTGCCAGCAGGGGGGACAGGACCGGTGGAAACACCATATATTTT. This gives the protein CASRGDRTGGNTIYF.